This T cell receptor (beta chain) came from a study of blood T cell repertoires in COVID-19. Study context: Sites in the United States, Italy and Spain provided acute and convalescent COVID-19 samples.

Trimming removed 2 bases from V and 4 bases from J, with 13 bases in between. There are 15 residues in the CDR3. Germline V lookup: CDR1 MNHEY, CDR2 SVGAGI. Original processing methods: Quantification of nucleated cells was approximated via reference gene primer amplification. The assay was immunoSEQ multiplex PCR, and TCRdb's table has in-frame clones only and misses some. Clonal size and the V and J genes are those of that table, whereas D and trimming came from the DNA. The sample carries approximately 150,000 clones, approximately 87% recorded once. This clone turned up a few times. J is TRBJ2-3 and V is TRBV6-5, with D possibly TRBD2 on 5 matching bases. The sequence was collected from a man aged 70 or older with active COVID-19. The sample consisted of peripheral blood. The CDR3 bases are TGTGCCAGCAGTTACAGAGGGTCATGGGCAGATACGCAGTATTTT. Translation: CASSYRGSWADTQYF.